This TCR beta chain emerged from a study of graft-versus-host responses after intestinal transplantation. Study-wide context: Recipients received multivisceral, liver-intestinal, or isolated intestinal transplants. All recipients got anti-thymocyte globulin induction, then tacrolimus and steroids for about 3 years. Notes on the study in general: Within allografts, high graft-versus-host to host-versus-graft clonal ratios were seen among patients with graft-donor T cell macrochimerism. Recipient marrow held GvH clones, some first seen in ileum or blood.

The germline CDR1 and CDR2 sequences are LNHDA and SQIVND (reference sequence). V lost 3 bases and J 7 bases, leaving 14 bases between the germline ends. The CDR3 spans 14 residues. Data came from immunoSEQ multiplex PCR; TCRdb stores just in-frame clones and leaves some out. Counted here are some 85,000 clones, less than 95% occurring once; the ten biggest clones make up about 0.4%. On this clone: Its antigen is not known.

Sequencing used unstimulated CD8+ T cells sorted from spleen or lymph node cells, obtained before transplant. V gene TRBV19 combines with J gene TRBJ2-3, with TRBD2 as a possible D gene (7 bases). This sequence was found in a human donor who was the organ donor for an intestinal transplant. CDR3 sequence (DNA): TGTGCCAGTAGTATGGGGGGGGGCTCAAATACGCAGTATTTT. Its protein product is CASSMGGGSNTQYF. Supplemented by reference TRBV19 and TRBJ2-3, the full variable domain reads DGGITQSPKYLFRKEGQNVTLSCEQNLNHDAMYWYRQDPGQGLRLIYYSQIVNDFQKGDIAEGYSVSREKKESFPLTVTSAQKNPTAFYLCASSMGGGSNTQYFGPGTRLTVL.